The clone carrying this TCR beta chain has just a few counts. The antigen remains unidentified. These data belong to a study of cytomegalovirus exposure and HLA in healthy donors. Findings and caveats of the study: A few chains tied to CMV proved CMV antigen-specific in vitro.

From germline, CDR1 is SQVTM and CDR2 ANQGSEA. V gave up 7 bases and J gave up 5 bases; unmatched junction bases: 9. This CDR3 region has 13 residues. Nominally healthy donors were sampled, though unrecorded immune exposures were likely. Primers included in the PCR were 60 Vbeta and 13 Jbeta primers. TCRdb keeps only in-frame clones here, not all; method: immunoSEQ multiplex PCR. The repertoire holds under 200,000 clones, about 80% seen once, with about 1.3% in the top ten. Sequenced material: PBMCs. The receptor was isolated from a woman in her 50s in good health and CMV-seronegative. This chain uses TRBV29-1 with TRBJ2-3, with TRBD1 identical over 7 bases. The CDR3 sequence is CSADTGAEDTQYF. DNA of the CDR3: TGCAGCGCGGATACAGGGGCGGAAGATACGCAGTATTTT.